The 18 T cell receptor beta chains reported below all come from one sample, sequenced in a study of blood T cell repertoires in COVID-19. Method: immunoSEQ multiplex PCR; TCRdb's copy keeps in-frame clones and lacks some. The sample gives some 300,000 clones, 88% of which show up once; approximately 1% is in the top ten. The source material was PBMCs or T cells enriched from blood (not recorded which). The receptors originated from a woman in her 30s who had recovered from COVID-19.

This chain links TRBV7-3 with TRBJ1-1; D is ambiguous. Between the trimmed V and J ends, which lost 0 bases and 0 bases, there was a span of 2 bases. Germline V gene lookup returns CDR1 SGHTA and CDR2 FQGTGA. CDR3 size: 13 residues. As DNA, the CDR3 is TGTGCCAGCAGCTTAACCGTGAACACTGAAGCTTTCTTT. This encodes CASSLTVNTEAFF.

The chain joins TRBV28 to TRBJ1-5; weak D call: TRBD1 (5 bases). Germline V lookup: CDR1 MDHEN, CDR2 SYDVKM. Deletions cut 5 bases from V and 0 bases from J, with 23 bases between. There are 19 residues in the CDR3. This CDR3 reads CASSPHPAGLLYSNQPQHF. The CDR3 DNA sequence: TGTGCCAGCAGTCCCCACCCGGCAGGGCTCCTTTATAGCAATCAGCCCCAGCATTTT.

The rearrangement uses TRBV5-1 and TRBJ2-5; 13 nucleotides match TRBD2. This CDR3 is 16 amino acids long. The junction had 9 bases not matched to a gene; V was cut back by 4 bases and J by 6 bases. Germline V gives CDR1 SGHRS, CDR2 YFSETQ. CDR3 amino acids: CASSPGLAGIGKTQYF. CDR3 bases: TGCGCCAGCAGCCCGGGACTAGCGGGAATCGGAAAGACCCAGTACTTC. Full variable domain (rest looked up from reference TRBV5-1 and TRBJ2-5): KAGVTQTPRYLIKTRGQQVTLSCSPISGHRSVSWYQQTPGQGLQFLFEYFSETQRNKGNFPGRFSGRQFSNSRSEMNVSTLELGDSALYLCASSPGLAGIGKTQYFGPGTRLLVL.

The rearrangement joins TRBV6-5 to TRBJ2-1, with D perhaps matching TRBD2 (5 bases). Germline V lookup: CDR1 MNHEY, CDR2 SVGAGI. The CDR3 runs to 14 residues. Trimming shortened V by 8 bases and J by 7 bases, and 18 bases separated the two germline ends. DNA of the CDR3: TGTGCCAGCCAAGCGGACGGGATAGGGAATGAGCAGTTCTTC. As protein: CASQADGIGNEQFF.

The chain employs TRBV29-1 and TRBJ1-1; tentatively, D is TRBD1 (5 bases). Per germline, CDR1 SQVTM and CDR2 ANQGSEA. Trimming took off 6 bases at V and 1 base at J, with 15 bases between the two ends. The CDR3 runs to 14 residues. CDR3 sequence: CSVAGGDGNTEAFF. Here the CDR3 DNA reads TGCAGCGTGGCGGGGGGGGATGGGAACACTGAAGCTTTCTTT.

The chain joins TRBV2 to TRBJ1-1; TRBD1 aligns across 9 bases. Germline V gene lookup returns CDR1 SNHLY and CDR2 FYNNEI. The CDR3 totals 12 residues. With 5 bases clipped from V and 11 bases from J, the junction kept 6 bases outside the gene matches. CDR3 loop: CASSRTGDVAFF. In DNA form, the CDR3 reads TGTGCCAGCAGTAGGACAGGGGATGTGGCTTTCTTT.

CDR3 DNA sequence: TGTGCCAGCAGTTACTCCAGGGTCGGGTATGGCTACACCTTC. Encoded protein: CASSYSRVGYGYTF. The chain has TRBV6-5 and TRBJ1-2; possibly TRBD1 for D (5 bases). The ends were cut back, 0 bases at V and 5 bases at J, with 10 bases in the middle. Per the germline V gene, CDR1 is MNHEY and CDR2 is SVGAGI. This CDR3 comprises 14 residues.

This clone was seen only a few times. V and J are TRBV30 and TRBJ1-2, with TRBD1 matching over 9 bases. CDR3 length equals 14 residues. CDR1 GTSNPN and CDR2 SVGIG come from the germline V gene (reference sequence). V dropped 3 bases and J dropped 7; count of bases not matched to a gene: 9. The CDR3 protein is CAWSLRDRVSGYTF. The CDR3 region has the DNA TGTGCCTGGAGCCTCCGGGACAGGGTGTCTGGCTACACCTTC.

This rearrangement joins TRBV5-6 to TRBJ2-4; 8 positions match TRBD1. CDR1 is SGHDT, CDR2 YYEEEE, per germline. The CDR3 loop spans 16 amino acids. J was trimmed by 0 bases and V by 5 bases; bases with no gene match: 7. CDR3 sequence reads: CASSRQGIIAKNIQYF. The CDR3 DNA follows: TGTGCCAGCAGTAGACAGGGGATAATAGCCAAAAACATTCAGTACTTC.

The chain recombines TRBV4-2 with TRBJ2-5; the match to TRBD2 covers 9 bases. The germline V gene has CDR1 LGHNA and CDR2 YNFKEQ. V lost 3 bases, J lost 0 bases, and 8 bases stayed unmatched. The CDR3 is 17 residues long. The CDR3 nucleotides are TGTGCCAGCAGCCAGGGGGGGACTAGCCGGTACCAAGAGACCCAGTACTTC. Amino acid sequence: CASSQGGTSRYQETQYF.

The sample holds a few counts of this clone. DNA of the CDR3: TGTGCCAGCAGCCCCCAGAAACGGGAGAGGGGCAATGAGCAGTTCTTC. This translates into CASSPQKRERGNEQFF. This chain connects TRBV28 to TRBJ2-1, with D possibly being TRBD2 (6 bases). Germline V gene sequence: CDR1 MDHEN, CDR2 SYDVKM. With 6 bases removed from V and 6 bases from J, the gap between germline ends came to 21 bases. This CDR3 has 16 amino acids.

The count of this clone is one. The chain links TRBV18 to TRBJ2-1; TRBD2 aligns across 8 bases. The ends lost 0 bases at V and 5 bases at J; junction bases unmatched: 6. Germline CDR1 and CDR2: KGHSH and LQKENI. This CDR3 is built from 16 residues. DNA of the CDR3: TGTGCCAGCTCACCACCGAAGCGGGGGATAGACAATGAGCAGTTCTTC. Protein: CASSPPKRGIDNEQFF. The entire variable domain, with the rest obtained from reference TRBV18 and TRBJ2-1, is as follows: NAGVMQNPRHLVRRRGQEARLRCSPMKGHSHVYWYRQLPEEGLKFMVYLQKENIIDESGMPKERFSAEFPKEGPSILRIQQVVRGDSAAYFCASSPPKRGIDNEQFFGPGTRLTVL.

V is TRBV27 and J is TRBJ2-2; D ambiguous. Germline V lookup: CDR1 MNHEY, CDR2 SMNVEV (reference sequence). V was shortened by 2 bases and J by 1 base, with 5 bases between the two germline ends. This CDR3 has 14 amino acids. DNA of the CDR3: TGTGCCAGCAGTTTACCAGGGAACACCGGGGAGCTGTTTTTT. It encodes CASSLPGNTGELFF.

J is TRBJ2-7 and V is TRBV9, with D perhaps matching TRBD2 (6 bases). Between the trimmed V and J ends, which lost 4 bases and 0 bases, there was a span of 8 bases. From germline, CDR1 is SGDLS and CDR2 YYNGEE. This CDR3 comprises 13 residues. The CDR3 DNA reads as TGTGCCAGCAGCACCGGGGGCTCCTACGAGCAGTACTTC. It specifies CASSTGGSYEQYF.

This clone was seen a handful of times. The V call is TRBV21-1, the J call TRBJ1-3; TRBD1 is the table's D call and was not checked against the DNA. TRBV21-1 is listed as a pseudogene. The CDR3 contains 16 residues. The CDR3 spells CASSKPKTGCGNTIYF. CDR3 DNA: TGTGCCAGCAGTAAACCTAAGACAGGGTGCGGAAACACCATATATTTT.

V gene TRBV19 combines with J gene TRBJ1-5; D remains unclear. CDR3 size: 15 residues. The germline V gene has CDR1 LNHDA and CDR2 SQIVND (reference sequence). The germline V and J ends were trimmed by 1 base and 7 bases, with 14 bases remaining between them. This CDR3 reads CASSIGRFEDQPQHF. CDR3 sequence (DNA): TGTGCCAGTAGTATAGGCAGGTTCGAAGACCAGCCCCAGCATTTT. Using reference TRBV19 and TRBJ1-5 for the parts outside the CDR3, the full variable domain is DGGITQSPKYLFRKEGQNVTLSCEQNLNHDAMYWYRQDPGQGLRLIYYSQIVNDFQKGDIAEGYSVSREKKESFPLTVTSAQKNPTAFYLCASSIGRFEDQPQHFGDGTRLSIL.

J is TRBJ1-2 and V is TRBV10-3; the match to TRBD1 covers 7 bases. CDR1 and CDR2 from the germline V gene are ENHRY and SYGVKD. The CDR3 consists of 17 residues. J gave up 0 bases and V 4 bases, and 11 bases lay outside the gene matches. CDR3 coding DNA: TGTGCCATCAGTGGGACACCGGGACAGAGATCTAACTATGGCTACACCTTC. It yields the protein CAISGTPGQRSNYGYTF.

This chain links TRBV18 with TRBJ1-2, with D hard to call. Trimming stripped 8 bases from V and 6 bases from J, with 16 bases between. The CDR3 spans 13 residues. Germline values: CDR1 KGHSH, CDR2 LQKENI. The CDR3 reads CASVRTREDGYTF. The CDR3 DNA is TGTGCCAGCGTCAGGACCCGGGAGGATGGCTACACCTTC.